The following is a T cell receptor (beta chain) sequence with its context. Antigen specificity is unknown. These data are taken from a study of blood T cells in healthy people across ages. Study-wide points: The study found TCR beta diversity correlated strongly with naive T cell percentage.

Next came a second PCR, run for about 6 to 11 cycles, which used a sample-barcoded 5' primer along with a J-beta primer mix. Each CDR3 protein gets one entry after TCRdb re-called the 5' RACE reads with MiXCR. The repertoire includes roughly 700,000 distinct CDR3 sequences, 45% to 50% of them detected once, and 30% to 35% sits in the top ten. This TCR derives from a woman in her fifties or sixties in good health. Sequenced input: blood.

The CDR3 here is CASGPGSSWADNEQFF. CDR3 bases: TGTGCTAGTGGTCCCGGCAGTAGTTGGGCGGACAATGAGCAGTTCTTC. V usage is TRBV12-5 and J usage is TRBJ2-1; D gene unclear. Germline V gene sequence: CDR1 LGHNT, CDR2 FRNRAP. V was pared by 5 bases and J by 5 bases, with 19 bases between. The CDR3 totals 16 residues. The full variable domain, its missing parts supplied by reference TRBV12-5 and TRBJ2-1, is DARVTQTPRHKVTEMGQEVTMRCQPILGHNTVFWYRQTMMQGLELLAYFRNRAPLDDSGMPKDRFSAEMPDATLATLKIQPSEPRDSAVYFCASGPGSSWADNEQFFGPGTRLTVL.